This T cell receptor (beta chain) was identified in a study of OX40 agonist ivuxolimab in advanced cancers. Assay used: immunoSEQ multiplex PCR; TCRdb lists only in-frame clones, some missing. The data show 90,000 to 100,000 clones, 70% to 90% seen once. The table lists this clone with a count of one. One end of the junction does not line up with germline, which may come from a read error. The TCR originated in an adult with an advanced solid tumor such as melanoma, head and neck, liver or kidney cancer. The specimen comprised CD4+ or CD8+ T cells sorted from blood, sampled in a trial of the OX40 agonist ivuxolimab.

The CDR3 loop reads CASSPNYSYTF. DNA of the CDR3: TGTGCCAGCAGCCCTAACTATAGCTACACCTTC. V usage is TRBV2 and J usage is TRBJ1-2; D not resolved. This CDR3 contains 11 residues. Germline V gene data show CDR1 as SNHLY and CDR2 as FYNNEI.